The 6 T cell receptor beta chains given below trace back to one sample, sequenced in a study of blood T cell repertoires in COVID-19. Repertoires were generated with immunoSEQ multiplex PCR, while TCRdb's copy carries only in-frame clones and drops some. Among 90,000 to 120,000 clones listed, around 90% were seen once. The sample was peripheral blood. These TCRs come from a human donor in a cohort sampled during active COVID-19.

CDR3 residues: CASSPTSGSDADTQYF. The CDR3 nucleotides are TGTGCCAGCAGCCCCACTAGCGGGAGTGATGCAGATACGCAGTATTTT. The chain combines TRBV5-8 with TRBJ2-3, with TRBD2 matching over 11 bases. Germline values: CDR1 SGHTS, CDR2 YDEGEE. V lost 4 bases to trimming and J lost 4 bases; unmatched junction nucleotides: 8. The CDR3 runs to 16 residues.

The genes are TRBV19 and TRBJ1-1, with a possible D match to TRBD1 (6 bases). CDR1 is LNHDA, CDR2 SQIVND, per germline (reference sequence). This CDR3 has 13 amino acids. Between the trimmed V and J ends, which lost 3 bases and 4 bases, there was a span of 9 bases. The CDR3 DNA follows: TGTGCCAGTAGTATGACAGGTACCACTGAAGCTTTCTTT. Protein: CASSMTGTTEAFF.

The chain has TRBV30 and TRBJ2-1, with 8 bases identical to TRBD2. With V trimmed by 7 bases and J by 10 bases, 12 bases remained unmatched. In germline, CDR1 is GTSNPN, CDR2 SVGIG (reference sequence). The CDR3 sequence is 13 residues long. The CDR3 DNA sequence: TGTGCCTCGGGAGCGGGAGTAGATGGAGAGCAGTTCTTC. It is translated as CASGAGVDGEQFF.

The chain combines TRBV6-2 or TRBV6-3 with TRBJ2-3; 8 nucleotides line up with TRBD2. The junction had 5 bases not matched to a gene; V was cut back by 4 bases and J by 2 bases. This CDR3 comprises 15 residues. Germline CDR1 and CDR2: MNHEY and SVGEGT. DNA of the CDR3: TGTGCCAGCAGTTTAGCGGGGCCTGACACAGATACGCAGTATTTT. Translated, it gives CASSLAGPDTDTQYF.

Ten or more counts support this clone. The J gene is TRBJ1-6, the V gene TRBV7-2, with TRBD1 matching over 10 bases. The length of the CDR3 is 14 residues. J was trimmed by 9 bases and V by 2 bases; bases with no gene match: 1. Germline CDR1 and CDR2: SGHTA and FQGNSA. The chain's CDR3 is CASSLRTGGSPLHF. The CDR3 nucleotides are TGTGCCAGCAGCTTAAGGACAGGGGGTTCACCCCTCCACTTT.

The chain recombines TRBV2 with TRBJ1-4; D call uncertain. Germline assignment: CDR1 SNHLY and CDR2 FYNNEI. V was trimmed by 6 bases and J by 8 bases, leaving 13 bases between them. This CDR3 spans 13 amino acids. The CDR3 DNA is TGTGCCAGCAGCTTCACCCAGGCGGAAAAACTGTTTTTT. Translated: CASSFTQAEKLFF.